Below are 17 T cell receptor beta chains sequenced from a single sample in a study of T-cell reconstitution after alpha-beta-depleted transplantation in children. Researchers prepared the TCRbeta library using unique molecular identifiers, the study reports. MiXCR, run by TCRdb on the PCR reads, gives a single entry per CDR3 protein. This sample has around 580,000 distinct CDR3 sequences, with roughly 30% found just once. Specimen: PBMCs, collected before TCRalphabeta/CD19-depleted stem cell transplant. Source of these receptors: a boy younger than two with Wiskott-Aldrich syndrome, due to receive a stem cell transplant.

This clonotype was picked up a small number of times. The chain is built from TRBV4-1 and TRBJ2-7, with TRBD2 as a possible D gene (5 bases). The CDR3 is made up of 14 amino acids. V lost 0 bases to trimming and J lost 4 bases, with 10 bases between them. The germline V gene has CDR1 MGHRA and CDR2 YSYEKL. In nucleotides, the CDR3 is TGCGCCAGCAGCCAAGATCGGGGAATTTACGAGCAGTACTTC. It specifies CASSQDRGIYEQYF.

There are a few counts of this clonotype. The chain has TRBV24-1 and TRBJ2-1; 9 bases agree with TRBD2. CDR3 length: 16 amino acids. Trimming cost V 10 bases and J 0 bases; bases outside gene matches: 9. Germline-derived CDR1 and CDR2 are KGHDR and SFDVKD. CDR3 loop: CATGAGGSSSYNEQFF. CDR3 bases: TGTGCCACGGGAGCGGGAGGCTCTTCCTCCTACAATGAGCAGTTCTTC.

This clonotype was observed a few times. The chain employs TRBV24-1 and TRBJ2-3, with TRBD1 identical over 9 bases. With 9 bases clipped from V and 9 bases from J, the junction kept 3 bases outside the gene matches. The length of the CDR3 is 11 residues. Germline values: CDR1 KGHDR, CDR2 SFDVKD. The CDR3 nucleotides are TGTGCCACCGGGGACAGGGCAACGCAGTATTTT. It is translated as CATGDRATQYF.

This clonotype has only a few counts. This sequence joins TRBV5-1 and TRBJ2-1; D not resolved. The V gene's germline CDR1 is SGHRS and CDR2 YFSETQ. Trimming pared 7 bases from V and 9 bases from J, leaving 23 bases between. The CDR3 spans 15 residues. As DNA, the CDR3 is TGCGCCAGCGGGCCCATTAAAGGAACTTCCCGTGAGCAGTTCTTC. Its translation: CASGPIKGTSREQFF.

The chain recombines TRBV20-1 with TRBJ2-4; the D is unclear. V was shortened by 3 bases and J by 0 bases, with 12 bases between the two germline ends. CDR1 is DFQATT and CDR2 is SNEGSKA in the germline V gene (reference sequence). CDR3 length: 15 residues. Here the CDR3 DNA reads TGCAGTGCTAGTAGCCCGAGCCTAGCCAAAAACATTCAGTACTTC. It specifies CSASSPSLAKNIQYF.

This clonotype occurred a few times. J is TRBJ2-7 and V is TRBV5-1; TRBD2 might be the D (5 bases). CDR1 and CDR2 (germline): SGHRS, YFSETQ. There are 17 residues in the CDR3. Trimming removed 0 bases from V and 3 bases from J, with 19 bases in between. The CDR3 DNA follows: TGCGCCAGCAGCTTGGCTCGGTCCGAGGGCTTCTACTACGAGCAGTACTTC. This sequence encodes CASSLARSEGFYYEQYF.

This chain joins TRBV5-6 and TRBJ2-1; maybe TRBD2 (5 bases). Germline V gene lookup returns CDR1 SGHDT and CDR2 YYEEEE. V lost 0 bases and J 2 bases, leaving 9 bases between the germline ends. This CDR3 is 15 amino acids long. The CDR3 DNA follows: TGTGCCAGCAGCTTGGGGGGAGTCACCTACAATGAGCAGTTCTTC. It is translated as CASSLGGVTYNEQFF.

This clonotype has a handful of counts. The CDR3 DNA reads TGTGCCAGCAGCTTGGGTCCAGCACACGAGCAGTACTTC. It codes for CASSLGPAHEQYF. The chain joins TRBV5-4 to TRBJ2-7, with no clear D. The V end was cut by 0 bases, the J end by 5 bases, with 9 bases between. This CDR3 has 13 residues. Per the germline V gene, CDR1 is SGHNT and CDR2 is YYREEE (reference sequence). Filled out from reference TRBV5-4 and TRBJ2-7, the complete variable domain reads ETGVTQSPTHLIKTRGQQVTLRCSSQSGHNTVSWYQQALGQGPQFIFQYYREEENGRGNFPPRFSGLQFPNYSSELNVNALELDDSALYLCASSLGPAHEQYFGPGTRLTVT.

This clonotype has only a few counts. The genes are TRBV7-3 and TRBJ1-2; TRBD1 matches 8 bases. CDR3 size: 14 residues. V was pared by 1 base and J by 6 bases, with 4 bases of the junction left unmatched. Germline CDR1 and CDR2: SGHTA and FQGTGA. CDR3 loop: CASSLRGRGHGYTF. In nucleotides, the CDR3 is TGTGCCAGCAGCTTAAGAGGCAGGGGGCATGGCTACACCTTC.

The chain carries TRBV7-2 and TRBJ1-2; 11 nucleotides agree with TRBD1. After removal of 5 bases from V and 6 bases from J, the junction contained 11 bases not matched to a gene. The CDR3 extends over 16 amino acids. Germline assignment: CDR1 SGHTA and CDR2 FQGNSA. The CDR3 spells CASSRVVRTGGDGYTF. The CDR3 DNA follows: TGTGCCAGCAGCCGAGTAGTCCGGACAGGGGGCGATGGCTACACCTTC.

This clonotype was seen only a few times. The CDR3 is CAISGGRGQYEQYF. The CDR3 DNA reads as TGTGCCATCAGTGGGGGCAGGGGACAATACGAGCAGTACTTC. The genes are TRBV10-3 and TRBJ2-7, with D tentatively TRBD1 (6 bases). The CDR3 runs to 14 residues. Trimming removed 4 bases from V and 4 bases from J, with 14 bases in between. CDR1 and CDR2 (germline): ENHRY, SYGVKD.

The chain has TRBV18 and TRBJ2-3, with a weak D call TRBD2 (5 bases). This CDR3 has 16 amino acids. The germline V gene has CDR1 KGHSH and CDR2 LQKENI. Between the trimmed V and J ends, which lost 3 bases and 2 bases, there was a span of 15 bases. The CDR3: CASSPNILVATDTQYF. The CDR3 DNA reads TGTGCCAGCTCACCCAATATACTAGTGGCCACAGATACGCAGTATTTT.

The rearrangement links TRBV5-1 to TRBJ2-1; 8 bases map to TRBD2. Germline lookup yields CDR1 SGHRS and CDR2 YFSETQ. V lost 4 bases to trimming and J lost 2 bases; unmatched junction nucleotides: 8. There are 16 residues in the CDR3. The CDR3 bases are TGCGCCAGCAGCCCCCCCCTAGCGGGTGCCTACAATGAGCAGTTCTTC. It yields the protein CASSPPLAGAYNEQFF.

The CDR3, as DNA: TGCGCCAGCAGCCCAGCGGGAAGGCGGTACGAGCAGTACTTC. It yields the protein CASSPAGRRYEQYF. The rearrangement links TRBV5-1 to TRBJ2-7; 7 bases agree with TRBD2. J gave up 4 bases and V 4 bases, and 8 bases lay outside the gene matches. This CDR3 is 14 amino acids long. Germline values: CDR1 SGHRS, CDR2 YFSETQ.

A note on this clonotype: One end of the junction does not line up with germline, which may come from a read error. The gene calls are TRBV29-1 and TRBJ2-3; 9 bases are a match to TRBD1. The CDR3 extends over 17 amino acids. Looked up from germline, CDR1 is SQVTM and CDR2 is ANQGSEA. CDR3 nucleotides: TGCAGCGTTAACAGGAACAGGGGGCTATCCAGCACAGATACGCGGTATTTT. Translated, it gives CSVNRNRGLSSTDTRYF.

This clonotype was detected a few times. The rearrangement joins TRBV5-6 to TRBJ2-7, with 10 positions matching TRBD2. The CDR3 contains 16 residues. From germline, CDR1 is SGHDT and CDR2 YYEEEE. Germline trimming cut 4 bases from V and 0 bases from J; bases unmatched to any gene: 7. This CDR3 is CASSVRLAGSSYEQYF. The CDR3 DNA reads TGTGCCAGCAGCGTTAGACTAGCGGGTTCCTCCTACGAGCAGTACTTC.

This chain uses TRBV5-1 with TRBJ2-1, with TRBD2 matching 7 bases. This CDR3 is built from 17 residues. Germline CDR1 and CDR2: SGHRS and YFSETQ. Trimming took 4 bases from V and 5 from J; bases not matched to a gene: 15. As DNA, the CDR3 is TGCGCCAGCAGCCTCCCGGGGGGAGTAACTCGGAACAATGAGCAGTTCTTC. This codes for CASSLPGGVTRNNEQFF.